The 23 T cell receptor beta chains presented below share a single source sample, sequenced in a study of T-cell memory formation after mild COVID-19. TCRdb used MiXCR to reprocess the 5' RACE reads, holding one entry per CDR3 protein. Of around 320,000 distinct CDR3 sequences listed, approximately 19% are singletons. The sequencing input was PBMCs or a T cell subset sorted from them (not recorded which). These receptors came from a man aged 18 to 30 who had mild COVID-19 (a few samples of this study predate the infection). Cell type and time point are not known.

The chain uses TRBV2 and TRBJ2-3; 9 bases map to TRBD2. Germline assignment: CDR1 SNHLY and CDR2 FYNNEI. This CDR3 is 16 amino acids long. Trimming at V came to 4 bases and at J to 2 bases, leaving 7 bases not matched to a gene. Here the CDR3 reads CASSASGVFPTDTQYF. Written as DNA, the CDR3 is TGTGCCAGCAGTGCTAGCGGGGTCTTTCCCACAGATACGCAGTATTTT.

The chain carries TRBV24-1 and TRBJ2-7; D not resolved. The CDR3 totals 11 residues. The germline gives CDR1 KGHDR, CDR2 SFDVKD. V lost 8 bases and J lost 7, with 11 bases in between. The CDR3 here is CATNLAPEQYV. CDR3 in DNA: TGTGCCACCAACCTTGCCCCTGAGCAGTACGTC.

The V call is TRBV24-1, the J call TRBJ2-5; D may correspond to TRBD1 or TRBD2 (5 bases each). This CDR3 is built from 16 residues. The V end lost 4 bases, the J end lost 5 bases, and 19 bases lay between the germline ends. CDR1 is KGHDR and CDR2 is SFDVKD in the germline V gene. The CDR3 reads CATSDGKGLRGETQYF. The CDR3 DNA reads TGTGCCACCAGTGACGGCAAGGGGCTCCGAGGGGAGACCCAGTACTTC.

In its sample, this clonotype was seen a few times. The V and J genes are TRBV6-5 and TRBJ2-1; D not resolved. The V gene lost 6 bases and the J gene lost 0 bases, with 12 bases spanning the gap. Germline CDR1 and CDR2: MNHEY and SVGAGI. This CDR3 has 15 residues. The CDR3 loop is CASSRSSSSYNEQFF. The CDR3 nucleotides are TGTGCCAGCAGCCGCTCAAGTAGCTCCTACAATGAGCAGTTCTTC.

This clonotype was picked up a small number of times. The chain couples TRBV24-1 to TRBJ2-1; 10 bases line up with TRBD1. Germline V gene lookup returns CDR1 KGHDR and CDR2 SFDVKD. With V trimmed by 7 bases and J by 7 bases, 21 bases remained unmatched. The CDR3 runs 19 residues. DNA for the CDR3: TGTGCCACCAGCGGCCCAGGGACAGGGGAAGGGGGGGTAAAGAATGAGCAGTTCTTC. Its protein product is CATSGPGTGEGGVKNEQFF.

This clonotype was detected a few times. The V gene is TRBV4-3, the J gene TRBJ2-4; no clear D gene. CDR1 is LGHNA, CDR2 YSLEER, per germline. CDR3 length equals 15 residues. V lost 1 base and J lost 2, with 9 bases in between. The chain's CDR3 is CASSQGALPKNIQYF. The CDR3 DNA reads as TGCGCCAGCAGCCAAGGGGCCCTGCCCAAAAACATTCAGTACTTC.

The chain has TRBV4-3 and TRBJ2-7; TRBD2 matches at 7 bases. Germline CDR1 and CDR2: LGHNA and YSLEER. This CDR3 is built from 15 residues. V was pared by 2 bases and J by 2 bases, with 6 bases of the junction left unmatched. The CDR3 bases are TGCGCCAGCAGCCAAAGTTCCAGCGGGGCCTACGAGCAGTACTTC. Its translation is CASSQSSSGAYEQYF.

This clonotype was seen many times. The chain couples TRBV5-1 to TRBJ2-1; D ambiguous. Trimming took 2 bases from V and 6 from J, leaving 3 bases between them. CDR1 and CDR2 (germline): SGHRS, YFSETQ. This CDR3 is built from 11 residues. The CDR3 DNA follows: TGCGCCAGCAGCTTTTCCAATGAGCAGTTCTTC. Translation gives CASSFSNEQFF.

For the CDR3, the DNA is TGTGCCAGCAGTTACCCCCCGGGGGGGTGGACCGGGGAGCTGTTTTTT. It is translated as CASSYPPGGWTGELFF. The V and J genes are TRBV6-5 and TRBJ2-2, with TRBD2 matching over 8 bases. This CDR3 is 16 amino acids long. V lost 2 bases to trimming and J lost 5 bases; unmatched junction nucleotides: 7. Looked up from germline, CDR1 is MNHEY and CDR2 is SVGAGI.

The CDR3 bases are TGTGCCAGCAGCTTTTCAGGGAGTTATGGCTACACCTTC. Translated, it gives CASSFSGSYGYTF. This sequence joins TRBV5-4 and TRBJ1-2; tentatively, D is TRBD1 (5 bases). CDR1 and CDR2 (germline): SGHNT, YYREEE (reference sequence). The CDR3 has 13 amino acids. The germline V and J ends were trimmed by 2 bases and 5 bases, with 10 bases remaining between them.

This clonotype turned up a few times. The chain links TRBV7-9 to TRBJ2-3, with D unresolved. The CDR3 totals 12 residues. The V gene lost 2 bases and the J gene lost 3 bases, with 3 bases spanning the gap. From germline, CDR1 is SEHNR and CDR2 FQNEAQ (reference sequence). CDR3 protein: CASSLWTDTQYF. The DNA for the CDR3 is TGTGCCAGCAGCTTATGGACAGATACGCAGTATTTT. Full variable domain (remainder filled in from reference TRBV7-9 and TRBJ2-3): DTGVSQNPRHKITKRGQNVTFRCDPISEHNRLYWYRQTLGQGPEFLTYFQNEAQLEKSRLLSDRFSAERPKGSFSTLEIQRTEQGDSAMYLCASSLWTDTQYFGPGTRLTVL.

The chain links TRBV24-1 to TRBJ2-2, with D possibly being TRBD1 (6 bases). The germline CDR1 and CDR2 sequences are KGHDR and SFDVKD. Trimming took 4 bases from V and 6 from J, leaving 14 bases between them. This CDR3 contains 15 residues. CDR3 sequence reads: CATSENRVSAGELFF. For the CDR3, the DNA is TGTGCCACCAGTGAAAACAGGGTTTCGGCCGGGGAGCTGTTTTTT.

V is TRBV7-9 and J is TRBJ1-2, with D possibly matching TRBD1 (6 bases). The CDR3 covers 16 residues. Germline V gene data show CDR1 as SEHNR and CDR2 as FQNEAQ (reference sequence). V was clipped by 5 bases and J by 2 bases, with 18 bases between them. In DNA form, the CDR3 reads TGTGCCAGCAGCGCTAGCAGCCACAGGGAGAACTATGGCTACACCTTC. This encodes CASSASSHRENYGYTF.

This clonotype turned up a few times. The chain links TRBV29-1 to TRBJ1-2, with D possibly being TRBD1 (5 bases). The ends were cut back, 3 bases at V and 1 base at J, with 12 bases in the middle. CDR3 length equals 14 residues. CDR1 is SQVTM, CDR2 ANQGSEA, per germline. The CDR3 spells CSVEPRQINYGYTF. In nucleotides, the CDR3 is TGCAGCGTTGAGCCAAGACAGATTAACTATGGCTACACCTTC.

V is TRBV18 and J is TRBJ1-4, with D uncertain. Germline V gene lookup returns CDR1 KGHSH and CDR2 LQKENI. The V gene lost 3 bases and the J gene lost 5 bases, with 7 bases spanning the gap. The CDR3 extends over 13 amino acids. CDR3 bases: TGTGCCAGCTCACCGATGGGCAATGAAAAACTGTTTTTT. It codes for CASSPMGNEKLFF.

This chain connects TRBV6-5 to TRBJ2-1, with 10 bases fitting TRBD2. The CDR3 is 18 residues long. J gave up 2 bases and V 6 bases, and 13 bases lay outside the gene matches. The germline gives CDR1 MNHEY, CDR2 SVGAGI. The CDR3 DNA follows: TGTGCCAGCAGCTTGGGGCATCCCGGGACTAGCGCCTACAATGAGCAGTTCTTC. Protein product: CASSLGHPGTSAYNEQFF.

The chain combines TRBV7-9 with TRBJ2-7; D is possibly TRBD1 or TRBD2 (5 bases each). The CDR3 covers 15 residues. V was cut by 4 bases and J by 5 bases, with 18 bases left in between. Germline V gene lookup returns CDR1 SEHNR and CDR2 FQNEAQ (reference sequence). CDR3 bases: TGTGCCAGCAGCTACCCCGACTGGCTGGGGGACGAGCAGTACTTC. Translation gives CASSYPDWLGDEQYF.

In DNA, the CDR3 is TGTGCCAGCCACTGGGGGACGCCCGGGACTAGCCATGAGCAGTTCTTC. Protein product: CASHWGTPGTSHEQFF. The genes are TRBV12-3 or TRBV12-4 and TRBJ2-1; 9 bases match TRBD2. V shed 8 bases and J 8 bases; nucleotides not matched to a gene: 16. This CDR3 comprises 16 residues.

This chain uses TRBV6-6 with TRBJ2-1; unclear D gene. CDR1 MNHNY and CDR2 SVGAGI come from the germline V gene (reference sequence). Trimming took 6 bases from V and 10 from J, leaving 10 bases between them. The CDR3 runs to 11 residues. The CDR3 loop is CASRAQEEQFF. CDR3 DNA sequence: TGTGCCAGCAGGGCCCAGGAGGAGCAGTTCTTC.

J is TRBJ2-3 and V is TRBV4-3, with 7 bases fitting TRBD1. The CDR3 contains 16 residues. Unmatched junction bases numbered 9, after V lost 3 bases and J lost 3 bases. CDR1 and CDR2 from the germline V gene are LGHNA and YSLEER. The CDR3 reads CASSQDNRGGTDTQYF. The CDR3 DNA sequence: TGCGCCAGCAGCCAGGACAACAGGGGCGGAACAGATACGCAGTATTTT.

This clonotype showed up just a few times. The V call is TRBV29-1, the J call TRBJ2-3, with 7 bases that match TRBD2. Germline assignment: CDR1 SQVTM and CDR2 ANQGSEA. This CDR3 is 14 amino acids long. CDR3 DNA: TGCACCACGAGCGGGGTAGGCACCACAGATACGCAGTATTTT. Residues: CTTSGVGTTDTQYF.

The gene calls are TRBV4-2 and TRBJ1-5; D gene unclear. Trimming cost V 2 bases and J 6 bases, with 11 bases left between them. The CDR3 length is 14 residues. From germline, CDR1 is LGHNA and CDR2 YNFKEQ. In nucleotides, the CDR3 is TGTGCCAGCAGCCAATTACAAGCTTCTCAGCCCCAGCATTTT. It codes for CASSQLQASQPQHF.

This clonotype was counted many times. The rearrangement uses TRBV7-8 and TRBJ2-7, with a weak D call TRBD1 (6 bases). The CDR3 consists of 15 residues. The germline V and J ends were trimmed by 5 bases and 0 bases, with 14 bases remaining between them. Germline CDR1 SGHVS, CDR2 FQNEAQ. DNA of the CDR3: TGTGCCAGCAGCCAGCACCAGGGGCCCTCCTACGAGCAGTACTTC. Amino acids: CASSQHQGPSYEQYF.